A selection of T cell receptor beta chains follows, all from one sample in a study of vaccination effects on CD4 cells after COVID-19. These receptors have no known antigen. The repertoire was sequenced with immunoSEQ multiplex PCR; TCRdb's copy has only in-frame clones and lacks some. The table shows over 65,000 clones, with roughly 80% occurring only once. The sample in question was CD4+ T cells from PBMCs cultured without peptide, obtained before COVID-19 vaccination. All receptors derive from a human donor who received a COVID-19 vaccine. CDR3s include the opening cysteine and the closing phenylalanine or tryptophan. A D gene is named only where the DNA matches it firmly. Part of the rows lack a size; the others show once, few, many or a class for expanded clones.

-	TRBJ1-4	TRBV12-5	-	CASGLSPVEKLFF	TGTGCTAGTGGTTTGTCCCCGGTTGAAAAACTGTTTTTT
-	TRBJ1-3	TRBV25-1	-	CASSLGVSGNTIYF	TGTGCCAGCAGTCTCGGTGTCTCTGGAAACACCATATATTTT
few	TRBJ2-3	TRBV24-1	-	CAVDDITSTDTQYF	TGTGCCGTCGATGACATCACTAGCACAGATACGCAGTATTTT
-	TRBJ1-1	TRBV6-5	-	CASISTGDTEAFF	TGTGCCAGCATTTCGACGGGGGATACTGAAGCTTTCTTT
-	TRBJ1-3	TRBV9	TRBD1	CASSAGTAGNTIYF	TGTGCCAGCAGCGCGGGGACAGCCGGAAACACCATATATTTT
-	TRBJ1-4	TRBV27	-	CASSQGWGEKLFF	TGTGCCAGCAGTCAGGGGTGGGGTGAAAAACTGTTTTTT
-	TRBJ1-2	TRBV11-2	-	CASSLGTSGRAANYGYTF	TGTGCCAGCAGCTTAGGAACCTCAGGGAGGGCGGCTAACTATGGCTACACCTTC
few	TRBJ1-5	TRBV24-1	-	CATQEYVNQPQHF	TGTGCCACCCAAGAATACGTCAATCAGCCCCAGCATTTT
-	TRBJ1-6	TRBV30	TRBD1	CAWTGQGIDNSPLHF	TGTGCCTGGACCGGACAGGGTATCGATAATTCACCCCTCCACTTT
-	TRBJ1-1	TRBV5-1	-	CASSLDRPNTEAFF	TGCGCCAGCAGCTTGGACCGCCCGAACACTGAAGCTTTCTTT
-	TRBJ1-1	TRBV5-1	-	CASSQITDSPLTFF	TGCGCCAGCAGCCAAATAACGGACAGCCCTCTTACTTTCTTT
-	TRBJ2-5	TRBV24-1	-	CATSDSRGGGETQYF	TGTGCCACCAGTGATTCGAGAGGGGGGGGAGAGACCCAGTACTTC
-	TRBJ1-4	TRBV2	-	CASSPGDSNEKLFF	TGTGCCAGCAGCCCAGGGGATTCTAATGAAAAACTGTTTTTT
few	TRBJ1-2	TRBV18	-	CASSPPGGGYGYTF	TGTGCCAGCTCACCACCAGGAGGGGGCTATGGCTACACCTTC
-	TRBJ2-3	TRBV10-2	TRBD2	CASRGLAGGTDTQYF	TGCGCCAGCAGAGGACTAGCGGGGGGGACAGATACGCAGTATTTT
-	TRBJ1-6	TRBV3-1/TRBV3-2	-	CASSQEIQSNSPLHF	TGTGCCAGCAGCCAAGAGATTCAGTCAAATTCACCCCTCCACTTT
-	TRBJ1-6	TRBV6-6	TRBD1	CASSRGQGLNSPLHF	TGTGCCAGCAGTCGGGGACAGGGCCTGAATTCACCCCTCCACTTT
-	TRBJ1-4	TRBV19	-	CASSIGITVEKLFF	TGTGCCAGTAGTATCGGAATTACCGTGGAAAAACTGTTTTTT
-	TRBJ2-5	TRBV15	TRBD1	CATSRETGLETQYF	TGTGCCACCAGCAGAGAGACAGGGTTGGAGACCCAGTACTTC
-	TRBJ1-2	TRBV5-1	TRBD1	CASSSGQKTLNYGYTF	TGCGCCAGCAGCTCGGGACAGAAAACGTTAAACTATGGCTACACCTTC
-	TRBJ1-6	TRBV5-6	TRBD1	CASSLAGTGYSPLHF	TGTGCCAGCAGCCTGGCCGGGACAGGGTATTCACCCCTCCACTTT
-	TRBJ1-2	TRBV7-2	-	CASSSTVYGYTF	TGTGCCAGCAGCTCGACGGTCTATGGCTACACCTTC
-	TRBJ1-6	TRBV3-1/TRBV3-2	-	CASSHAGF	TGTGCCAGCAGCCATGCGGGGTTT
-	TRBJ1-2	TRBV19	-	CASSIVAAAGYGYTF	TGTGCCAGTAGTATAGTGGCGGCGGCGGGCTATGGCTACACCTTC
-	TRBJ2-4	TRBV28	-	CASSLLRAPSQNIQYF	TGTGCCAGCAGTTTGCTCAGGGCCCCTAGCCAAAACATTCAGTACTTC
-	TRBJ2-3	TRBV30	TRBD2	CAWSVQGGEDTQYF	TGTGCCTGGAGTGTTCAGGGAGGGGAGGATACGCAGTATTTT
-	TRBJ1-4	TRBV18	-	CASSPSPGAIPNEKLFF	TGTGCCAGCTCACCGAGCCCAGGGGCAATCCCTAATGAAAAACTGTTTTTT
once	TRBJ1-5	TRBV27	TRBD1	CASSFSGGKQPQHF	TGTGCCAGCAGTTTCTCAGGGGGGAAACAGCCCCAGCATTTT
-	TRBJ1-5	TRBV18	-	CASSPLGGPSNQPQHF	TGTGCCAGCTCACCACTGGGGGGACCGTCCAATCAGCCCCAGCATTTT
-	TRBJ1-6	TRBV6-5	-	CASSFGLTNSPLHF	TGTGCCAGCAGTTTTGGACTAACCAATTCACCCCTCCACTTT
-	TRBJ1-4	TRBV2	-	CASSELQGAGGKLFF	TGTGCCAGCAGTGAACTACAGGGAGCAGGAGGAAAACTGTTTTTT
-	TRBJ2-2	TRBV19	-	CASSIEAGTGELFF	TGTGCCAGTAGTATAGAAGCAGGGACCGGGGAGCTGTTTTTT
-	TRBJ1-2	TRBV7-2	-	CASSLVTGFSLLGYGYTF	TGTGCCAGCAGCTTAGTAACAGGGTTTTCGCTTTTGGGCTATGGCTACACCTTC
-	TRBJ2-3	TRBV7-2	TRBD1	CASSLIGPGQGMQYF	TGTGCCAGCAGCTTAATCGGTCCGGGACAGGGTATGCAGTATTTT
-	TRBJ1-1	TRBV9	-	CASGPRNTEAFF	TGTGCCAGCGGACCCCGGAACACTGAAGCTTTCTTT
-	TRBJ2-1	TRBV28	TRBD2	CASPPSGGGPNEQFF	TGTGCCAGCCCCCCCTCGGGCGGGGGGCCTAATGAGCAGTTCTTC
-	TRBJ2-3	TRBV19	-	CASRGKWNTDTQYF	TGTGCCAGTAGGGGCAAGTGGAATACAGATACGCAGTATTTT
-	TRBJ1-5	TRBV7-2	TRBD1	CASSQRGGGGNQPQHF	TGTGCCAGCAGCCAAAGAGGGGGCGGCGGCAATCAGCCCCAGCATTTT
-	TRBJ2-2	TRBV2	-	CASSEGIFYTGELFF	TGTGCCAGCAGTGAAGGAATTTTTTACACCGGGGAGCTGTTTTTT
-	TRBJ2-6	TRBV7-3	-	CASSLGGTGANVLTF	TGTGCCAGCAGCCTAGGAGGGACTGGGGCCAACGTCCTGACTTTC
-	TRBJ2-3	TRBV12-3/TRBV12-4	-	CASSPVVADTQYF	TGTGCCAGCAGCCCCGTGGTGGCAGATACGCAGTATTTT
-	TRBJ2-2	TRBV4-3	-	CASSQDRGGTATGELFF	TGCGCCAGCAGCCAAGACCGTGGAGGGACGGCCACCGGGGAGCTGTTTTTT
-	TRBJ2-2	TRBV5-4	-	CASSSYGPAAGELFF	TGTGCCAGCAGCTCCTACGGGCCCGCCGCCGGGGAGCTGTTTTTT
-	TRBJ1-2	TRBV3-1/TRBV3-2	-	CASSQYLRGDYGYTF	TGTGCCAGCAGCCAATATTTGAGGGGGGACTATGGCTACACCTTC
-	TRBJ1-2	TRBV5-5	-	CASSSFQGNYGYTF	TGTGCCAGCAGCTCTTTCCAGGGAAACTATGGCTACACCTTC
-	TRBJ2-6	TRBV6-2/TRBV6-3	-	CASTPRGTSGANVLTF	TGTGCCAGCACCCCGAGGGGGACATCTGGGGCCAACGTCCTGACTTTC
-	TRBJ2-1	TRBV28	-	CASESKGGTYNEQFF	TGTGCCAGCGAAAGTAAGGGGGGAACCTACAATGAGCAGTTCTTC
-	TRBJ1-3	TRBV5-1	-	CASSLALAGNTIYF	TGCGCCAGCAGCTTGGCCCTAGCGGGAAACACCATATATTTT